What follows are 20 T cell receptor beta chains derived from one specimen sequenced in a study of cytotoxic CD8 clonotypes in ibrutinib-treated CLL. Sequencing was performed with immunoSEQ multiplex PCR; in TCRdb, only in-frame clones are kept and a portion is missing. The sample records about 45,000 clones, about two thirds being singletons. This material consisted of PBMCs, taken after 12 months of ibrutinib treatment. The receptors derive from a human donor with chronic lymphocytic leukemia.

The chain is built from TRBV7-3 and TRBJ1-1; 7 bases fit TRBD1. Germline lookup yields CDR1 SGHTA and CDR2 FQGTGA. The CDR3 has 17 amino acids. V lost 0 bases to trimming and J lost 0 bases; unmatched junction nucleotides: 7. The CDR3 protein is CASSLTPVGTVNTEAFF. CDR3 nucleotides: TGTGCCAGCAGCTTAACGCCCGTTGGGACAGTGAACACTGAAGCTTTCTTT.

The chain combines TRBV5-1 with TRBJ1-6; unclear D gene. Germline V gene sequence: CDR1 SGHRS, CDR2 YFSETQ. V was cut by 0 bases and J by 7 bases, with 14 bases left in between. The CDR3 runs to 16 residues. CDR3 loop: CASSLGSGFGNSPLHF. CDR3 DNA: TGCGCCAGCAGCTTGGGTTCTGGATTCGGCAATTCACCCCTCCACTTT. The full variable domain, completed using reference TRBV5-1 and TRBJ1-6, is KAGVTQTPRYLIKTRGQQVTLSCSPISGHRSVSWYQQTPGQGLQFLFEYFSETQRNKGNFPGRFSGRQFSNSRSEMNVSTLELGDSALYLCASSLGSGFGNSPLHFGNGTRLTVT.

The rearrangement uses TRBV28 and TRBJ2-7, with 7 bases matching TRBD1. Germline values: CDR1 MDHEN, CDR2 SYDVKM. J lost 6 bases, V lost 8 bases, and 10 bases had no gene match. This CDR3 region has 13 residues. CDR3 residues: CASQTGLWGEQYF. The CDR3 DNA reads as TGTGCCAGCCAGACAGGGTTATGGGGCGAGCAGTACTTC.

The J gene is TRBJ2-7, the V gene TRBV27, with 7 bases matching TRBD1. After removal of 1 base from V and 0 bases from J, the junction contained 18 bases not matched to a gene. The CDR3 has 20 amino acids. CDR1 is MNHEY, CDR2 SMNVEV, per germline (reference sequence). The CDR3 DNA is TGTGCCAGCAGTTTATACCCTGGGACAGAGAGACCGCGATACTCCTACGAGCAGTACTTC. This gives the protein CASSLYPGTERPRYSYEQYF.

The V gene is TRBV9, the J gene TRBJ2-1; 11 bases match TRBD2. This CDR3 region has 18 residues. Germline CDR1 and CDR2: SGDLS and YYNGEE. V gave up 4 bases and J gave up 0 bases; unmatched junction bases: 9. CDR3 loop: CASSSRLAGYSSYNEQFF. In nucleotides, the CDR3 is TGTGCCAGCAGCTCACGACTAGCGGGGTATAGCTCCTACAATGAGCAGTTCTTC.

This sequence joins TRBV7-2 and TRBJ2-1, with 12 positions matching TRBD1. The trim removed 2 bases at V and 8 bases at J, leaving 7 bases unmatched. CDR1 and CDR2 from the germline V gene are SGHTA and FQGNSA. This CDR3 has 16 residues. The CDR3 nucleotides are TGTGCCAGCAGCTTATGGCCGGGACAGGGGGCCTATGAGCAGTTCTTC. This sequence encodes CASSLWPGQGAYEQFF.

The chain is built from TRBV7-8 and TRBJ2-5; D ambiguous. The CDR3 covers 15 residues. V lost 5 bases and J lost 1, with 14 bases in between. Germline lookup yields CDR1 SGHVS and CDR2 FQNEAQ. The CDR3: CASSRRTDGQETQYF. Here the CDR3 DNA reads TGTGCCAGCAGCCGGCGCACCGACGGCCAAGAGACCCAGTACTTC.

The chain combines TRBV5-1 with TRBJ2-5; 8 bases map to TRBD1. The CDR3 sequence is 13 residues long. Trimming removed 4 bases from V and 5 bases from J; junction bases left unmatched: 4. In germline, CDR1 is SGHRS, CDR2 YFSETQ. The chain's CDR3 is CASSAGQGETQYF. The CDR3 DNA sequence: TGCGCCAGCAGCGCAGGACAGGGTGAGACCCAGTACTTC. Full variable domain (outside the CDR3, taken from reference TRBV5-1 and TRBJ2-5): KAGVTQTPRYLIKTRGQQVTLSCSPISGHRSVSWYQQTPGQGLQFLFEYFSETQRNKGNFPGRFSGRQFSNSRSEMNVSTLELGDSALYLCASSAGQGETQYFGPGTRLLVL.

This clone showed up just once. The genes are TRBV25-1 and TRBJ1-1, with D unresolved. Trimming removed 2 bases at V and 2 bases at J, with 15 bases between. Germline V gene data show CDR1 as MGHDK and CDR2 as SYGVNS. This CDR3 is built from 16 residues. Here the CDR3 reads CASSEGSGRINTEAFF. The CDR3 nucleotides are TGTGCCAGCAGTGAAGGTTCGGGCAGAATTAACACTGAAGCTTTCTTT.

The rearrangement uses TRBV4-2 and TRBJ2-5, with D possibly matching TRBD1 (5 bases). Germline CDR1 is LGHNA and CDR2 is YNFKEQ. V was pared by 4 bases and J by 3 bases, with 15 bases between. The CDR3 consists of 15 residues. CDR3 sequence reads: CASSPHGGAKETQYF. The CDR3 DNA is TGTGCCAGCAGCCCCCACGGTGGGGCGAAAGAGACCCAGTACTTC.

This clone was recorded once. The chain couples TRBV5-1 to TRBJ2-2; the match to TRBD1 covers 7 bases. The CDR3 has 15 residues. CDR1 and CDR2 from the germline V gene are SGHRS and YFSETQ. Unmatched junction bases numbered 2, after V lost 3 bases and J lost 0 bases. The CDR3 DNA sequence: TGCGCCAGCAGCTGGGACAGAACGAACACCGGGGAGCTGTTTTTT. It is translated as CASSWDRTNTGELFF. Variable domain in full (rest from reference TRBV5-1 and TRBJ2-2): KAGVTQTPRYLIKTRGQQVTLSCSPISGHRSVSWYQQTPGQGLQFLFEYFSETQRNKGNFPGRFSGRQFSNSRSEMNVSTLELGDSALYLCASSWDRTNTGELFFGEGSRLTVL.

V and J are TRBV11-3 and TRBJ2-3; D possibly corresponds to TRBD2 (6 bases). CDR1 is SGHNT and CDR2 is YENEEA in the germline V gene. V was shortened by 5 bases and J by 0 bases, with 12 bases between the two germline ends. This CDR3 is 15 amino acids long. The CDR3 here is CASSPTSRSTDTQYF. DNA for the CDR3: TGTGCCAGCAGCCCAACTAGCAGAAGCACAGATACGCAGTATTTT.

This clone was detected only a few times. The chain combines TRBV5-1 with TRBJ1-5, with D perhaps TRBD1 (6 bases). V was trimmed by 1 base and J by 8 bases, leaving 7 bases between them. The germline V gene encodes CDR1 SGHRS and CDR2 YFSETQ. The CDR3 is made up of 12 amino acids. The CDR3 nucleotides are TGCGCCAGCAGCTTGACAGGGAAGCCCCAGCATTTT. Encoded protein: CASSLTGKPQHF.

The chain employs TRBV6-5 and TRBJ2-3; 10 bases fit TRBD2. J lost 2 bases, V lost 2 bases, and 1 base had no gene match. The length of the CDR3 is 15 residues. CDR1 is MNHEY, CDR2 SVGAGI, per germline. This CDR3 reads CASSYLAGDTDTQYF. CDR3 in DNA: TGTGCCAGCAGTTACCTAGCGGGGGACACAGATACGCAGTATTTT.

This clone was recorded once. This sequence joins TRBV11-2 and TRBJ1-6; tentatively, D is TRBD1 (6 bases). From germline, CDR1 is SGHAT and CDR2 FQNNGV. Trimming stripped 5 bases from V and 6 bases from J, with 14 bases between. The CDR3 spans 15 residues. The CDR3 region has the DNA TGTGCCAGCAGCCAAACAGGGACGGTTAATTCACCCCTCCACTTT. Amino acid sequence: CASSQTGTVNSPLHF. Filled out from reference TRBV11-2 and TRBJ1-6, the complete variable domain reads EAGVAQSPRYKIIEKRQSVAFWCNPISGHATLYWYQQILGQGPKLLIQFQNNGVVDDSQLPKDRFSAERLKGVDSTLKIQPAKLEDSAVYLCASSQTGTVNSPLHFGNGTRLTVT.

This chain joins TRBV29-1 and TRBJ2-7; D is perhaps TRBD1 (5 bases). CDR1 is SQVTM and CDR2 is ANQGSEA in the germline V gene. Trimming left V 8 bases short and J 2 bases short, with 19 bases between. This CDR3 is 14 amino acids long. CDR3 in amino acids: CSLGQGYSTYEQYF. The CDR3 bases are TGCAGCCTCGGGCAGGGCTACTCCACCTACGAGCAGTACTTC.

This chain uses TRBV18 with TRBJ1-1; D not resolved. The CDR3 covers 11 residues. Germline assignment: CDR1 KGHSH and CDR2 LQKENI. V shed 6 bases and J shed 2 bases, with 4 bases lying between them. CDR3 coding DNA: TGTGCCAGCTCGCCAAACACTGAAGCTTTCTTT. Its protein product is CASSPNTEAFF.

The V gene is TRBV7-8, the J gene TRBJ1-5; D is ambiguous. The CDR3 is 14 amino acids. V gave up 0 bases and J gave up 2 bases, with 5 bases separating them. CDR1 and CDR2 from the germline V gene are SGHVS and FQNEAQ. DNA of the CDR3: TGTGCCAGCAGCTTAGCCCTAGGCAATCAGCCCCAGCATTTT. It encodes CASSLALGNQPQHF.

The V call is TRBV4-1, the J call TRBJ2-7; D is undetermined. This CDR3 has 15 amino acids. CDR1 and CDR2 (germline): MGHRA, YSYEKL. Trimming left V 0 bases short and J 3 bases short, with 12 bases between. CDR3 in DNA: TGCGCCAGCAGCCAAGATTTGTCCCGAGACTACGAGCAGTACTTC. Protein sequence: CASSQDLSRDYEQYF.

V is TRBV7-8 and J is TRBJ2-2; D gene unclear. CDR1 and CDR2 from the germline V gene are SGHVS and FQNEAQ. The CDR3 extends over 17 amino acids. Trimming removed 2 bases at V and 0 bases at J, with 13 bases between. CDR3 nucleotides: TGTGCCAGCAGCTTATGGGGTTCAATCCCGAACACCGGGGAGCTGTTTTTT. Translated, it gives CASSLWGSIPNTGELFF.